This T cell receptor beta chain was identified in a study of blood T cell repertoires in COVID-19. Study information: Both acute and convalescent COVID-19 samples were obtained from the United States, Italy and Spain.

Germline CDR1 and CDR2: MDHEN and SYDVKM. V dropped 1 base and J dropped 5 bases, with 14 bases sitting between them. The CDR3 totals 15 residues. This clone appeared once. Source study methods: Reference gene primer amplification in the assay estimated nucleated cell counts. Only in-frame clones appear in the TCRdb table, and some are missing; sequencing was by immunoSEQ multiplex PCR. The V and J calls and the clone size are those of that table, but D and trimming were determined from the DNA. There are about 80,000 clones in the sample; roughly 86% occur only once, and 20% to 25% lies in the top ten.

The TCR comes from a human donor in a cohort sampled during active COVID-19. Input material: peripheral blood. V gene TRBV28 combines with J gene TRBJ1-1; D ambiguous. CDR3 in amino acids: CASSLSGFVRTEAFF. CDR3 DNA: TGTGCCAGCAGTTTATCCGGGTTTGTAAGGACTGAAGCTTTCTTT. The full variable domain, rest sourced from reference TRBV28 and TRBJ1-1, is DVKVTQSSRYLVKRTGEKVFLECVQDMDHENMFWYRQDPGLGLRLIYFSYDVKMKEKGDIPEGYSVSREKKERFSLILESASTNQTSMYLCASSLSGFVRTEAFFGQGTRLTVV.